The present entry profiles one T cell receptor beta chain with its context. This sample stems from a study of blood T cell repertoires in COVID-19. The assay was immunoSEQ multiplex PCR, and TCRdb's table has in-frame clones only and misses some. The sample includes 95,000 to 150,000 clones, roughly 84% of them seen just once. The CDR3 length is 11 residues. Germline V lookup: CDR1 SGHVS, CDR2 FQNEAQ. Trimming removed 5 bases from V and 4 bases from J, with 6 bases in between. This sequence originates from a young woman who had recovered from COVID-19. The rearrangement joins TRBV7-8 to TRBJ2-7; D is ambiguous. Sequencing was carried out using PBMCs or T cells enriched from blood (not recorded which). CDR3 coding DNA: TGTGCCAGCAGCGGTACATACGAGCAGTACTTC. Its translation is CASSGTYEQYF.